Listed below are T cell receptor beta chains from one sample, sequenced in a study of control samples from healthy donors and cancer patients. Repertoires were generated with immunoSEQ multiplex PCR, while TCRdb's copy carries only in-frame clones and drops some. The repertoire includes roughly 130,000 clones, 80% to 95% of them detected once, and around 8.9% sits in the top ten. The sequenced sample was blood. These receptor sequences come from a man between 18 and 29 years old in good health. Each CDR3 is given with its conserved first and last residue. Each record gives: clone size, CDR3 length, V gene, D gene, J gene, CDR3 protein, CDR3 DNA. The D gene is left open where the match is weak. Not all rows give a size; the values are once, few, many and, for expanded clones, a class.

.	16	TRBV6-6	TRBD1	TRBJ1-3	CASSYRDRGPGNTIYF	TGTGCCAGCAGTTACCGGGACAGGGGGCCTGGAAACACCATATATTTT
.	12	TRBV19	.	TRBJ2-1	CASSIWLGEQFF	TGTGCCAGTAGTATCTGGTTGGGTGAGCAGTTCTTC
.	14	TRBV7-8	TRBD1	TRBJ1-5	CASSLARGDQPQHF	TGTGCCAGCAGCTTAGCCAGGGGGGACCAGCCCCAGCATTTT
.	14	TRBV11-3	.	TRBJ2-3	CASSLGLGTDTQYF	TGTGCCAGCAGCTTAGGTCTAGGGACAGATACGCAGTATTTT
.	15	TRBV6-6	TRBD1	TRBJ2-1	CASSPPRGPYNEQFF	TGTGCCAGCAGCCCCCCCAGGGGGCCGTACAATGAGCAGTTCTTC
.	18	TRBV9	.	TRBJ1-4	CASSTSRRGGSANEKLFF	TGTGCCAGCAGCACCTCACGGAGGGGGGGCTCGGCTAATGAAAAACTGTTTTTT
.	13	TRBV10-3	TRBD1	TRBJ1-1	CAISHRGQTEAFF	TGTGCCATCAGCCACAGGGGTCAGACTGAAGCTTTCTTT
once	16	TRBV27	TRBD2	TRBJ2-1	CASSSPPAGDHNEQFF	TGTGCCAGCAGTTCCCCCCCAGCGGGGGACCACAATGAGCAGTTCTTC
.	15	TRBV18	.	TRBJ2-2	CASSPNGGNTGELFF	TGTGCCAGCTCCCCGAACGGGGGAAACACCGGGGAGCTGTTTTTT
medium-sized	13	TRBV2	TRBD1	TRBJ1-3	CASRGGGRNTIYF	TGTGCCAGCCGAGGGGGCGGCAGAAACACCATATATTTT
.	15	TRBV19	.	TRBJ2-4	CASSIGKGPKNIQYF	TGTGCCAGTAGTATAGGGAAGGGGCCCAAAAACATTCAGTACTTC
once	17	TRBV7-3	.	TRBJ2-3	CASSLYRGTTGTDTQYF	TGTGCCAGCAGCTTGTACCGCGGTACTACGGGCACAGATACGCAGTATTTT
.	15	TRBV10-2	TRBD1	TRBJ1-1	CASSENRDRDTEAFF	TGCGCCAGCAGTGAGAACCGGGACAGGGACACTGAAGCTTTCTTT
.	13	TRBV16	.	TRBJ1-1	CASSQSSNTEAFF	TGTGCCAGCAGCCAATCGTCCAACACTGAAGCTTTCTTT
.	12	TRBV11-2	.	TRBJ2-1	CASSSNRDEQFF	TGTGCCAGCAGCTCCAACAGGGATGAGCAGTTCTTC
.	14	TRBV5-1	TRBD1	TRBJ2-1	CASSYQGATNEQFF	TGCGCCAGCAGCTATCAGGGGGCCACGAATGAGCAGTTCTTC
.	16	TRBV5-1	.	TRBJ1-3	CASSLGASISGNTIYF	TGCGCCAGCAGCTTGGGAGCCAGCATCTCTGGAAACACCATATATTTT
few	14	TRBV7-2	TRBD2	TRBJ2-5	CASSSGGVKETQYF	TGTGCCAGCAGCTCCGGGGGGGTTAAAGAGACCCAGTACTTC
.	13	TRBV27	.	TRBJ1-1	CASSLAHNTEAFF	TGTGCCAGCAGTTTAGCCCACAACACTGAAGCTTTCTTT
.	16	TRBV7-9	.	TRBJ1-2	CASSLARRRITYGYTF	TGTGCCAGCAGCTTAGCAAGGAGGAGGATCACCTATGGCTACACCTTC
once	19	TRBV7-6	TRBD2	TRBJ2-2	CASSPRGGAMLESTGELFF	TGTGCCAGCAGCCCCCGGGGAGGGGCAATGTTGGAAAGCACCGGGGAGCTGTTTTTT
.	15	TRBV11-2	.	TRBJ1-5	CASSPGRISNQPQHF	TGTGCCAGCAGCCCCGGACGGATTAGCAATCAGCCCCAGCATTTT
.	14	TRBV5-1	.	TRBJ1-2	CASSLAVSNYGYTF	TGCGCCAGCAGCTTGGCCGTCAGTAACTATGGCTACACCTTC
.	17	TRBV12-5	.	TRBJ1-5	CASGLVLGGRSNQPQHF	TGTGCTAGTGGTTTGGTACTCGGGGGCCGCAGCAATCAGCCCCAGCATTTT
.	13	TRBV15	.	TRBJ2-1	CATSQVPGSEQFF	TGTGCCACCAGCCAAGTGCCAGGGTCTGAGCAGTTCTTC
few	13	TRBV7-9	.	TRBJ1-1	CASSLVWSYEAFF	TGTGCCAGCAGCTTAGTTTGGTCTTATGAAGCTTTCTTT
.	15	TRBV6-5	.	TRBJ1-5	CASSSSGYSNQPQHF	.
.	16	TRBV21-1	.	TRBJ1-5	CASSPGTVDSNQPQHF	TGTGCCAGCAGCCCCGGGACAGTCGATAGCAATCAGCCCCAGCATTTT
.	15	TRBV5-1	.	TRBJ2-7	CASSLPGVNSYEQYF	TGCGCCAGCAGCTTACCAGGGGTCAACTCCTACGAGCAGTACTTC
.	15	TRBV5-1	.	TRBJ1-6	CASSPLTRKESPLHF	TGCGCCAGCAGCCCACTCACAAGGAAAGAGTCACCCCTCCACTTT
.	16	TRBV5-1	.	TRBJ2-2	CASSLAPAPNTGELFF	TGCGCCAGCAGCTTGGCCCCAGCACCCAACACCGGGGAGCTGTTTTTT
.	13	TRBV10-3	.	TRBJ2-5	CAIRLQGGETQYF	TGTGCCATCAGGCTACAGGGGGGGGAGACCCAGTACTTC
.	16	TRBV29-1	TRBD1	TRBJ1-4	CSFSGTGGASNEKLFF	TGCAGCTTTTCCGGGACAGGGGGCGCTTCTAATGAAAAACTGTTTTTT